Shown below are 10 T cell receptor beta chains from a single sample sequenced in a study of blood T cell repertoires in COVID-19. TCRdb's copy holds only in-frame clones and misses some; the assay was immunoSEQ multiplex PCR. This sample yields approximately 300,000 clones, of which over 80% are seen a single time; around 5.8% belongs to the top ten. Sequenced material: peripheral blood. Receptor source: a woman in her forties or fifties with COVID-19, enrolled during active disease.

This clone was seen once. Other DNA variants within this sample encode the same CDR3. V is TRBV12-3 or TRBV12-4 and J is TRBJ1-1, with a possible D match to TRBD1 (5 bases). This CDR3 spans 13 amino acids. Trimming stripped 3 bases from V and 1 base from J, with 6 bases between. In nucleotides, the CDR3 is TGTGCCAGCAGTTTTGGACAGAACACTGAAGCTTTCTTT. Protein product: CASSFGQNTEAFF.

The chain carries TRBV2 and TRBJ1-4; D not resolved. Germline CDR1 and CDR2: SNHLY and FYNNEI. V was shortened by 5 bases and J by 11 bases, with 24 bases between the two germline ends. The CDR3 has 16 amino acids. The CDR3 DNA is TGTGCCAGCAGTCCTCACGGGGTCGAGCCAACGTGGAAACTGTTTTTT. Translation gives CASSPHGVEPTWKLFF. Drawing the rest from reference TRBV2 and TRBJ1-4, the complete variable domain is EPEVTQTPSHQVTQMGQEVILRCVPISNHLYFYWYRQILGQKVEFLVSFYNNEISEKSEIFDDQFSVERPDGSNFTLKIRSTKLEDSAMYFCASSPHGVEPTWKLFFGSGTQLSVL.

The rearrangement uses TRBV9 and TRBJ2-2; D is perhaps TRBD1 (5 bases). The CDR3 contains 15 residues. Germline assignment: CDR1 SGDLS and CDR2 YYNGEE. Trimming left V 0 bases short and J 1 base short, with 7 bases between. CDR3 protein: CASSVGQGNTGELFF. DNA for the CDR3: TGTGCCAGCAGCGTAGGTCAGGGGAACACCGGGGAGCTGTTTTTT.

V and J are TRBV6-1 and TRBJ1-1, with a possible D match to TRBD1 (6 bases). The CDR3 is 15 amino acids. The germline gives CDR1 MNHNS, CDR2 SASEGT. V was pared by 1 base and J by 7 bases, with 16 bases between. CDR3 protein: CASSEGWGGLSEAFF. The CDR3 DNA is TGTGCCAGCAGTGAAGGATGGGGGGGGCTTAGTGAAGCTTTCTTT.

The chain has TRBV3-1 (or the pseudogene TRBV3-2) and TRBJ1-2, with D tentatively TRBD1 (5 bases). Germline V CDR1 and CDR2: LGHDT, YNNKEL (reference sequence). V was shortened by 4 bases and J by 8 bases, with 8 bases between the two germline ends. The CDR3 extends over 11 amino acids. The CDR3 reads CASSLGEGYTF. DNA of the CDR3: TGTGCCAGCAGCCTAGGGGAAGGCTACACCTTC.

The chain joins TRBV6-5 to TRBJ2-3; 7 bases line up with TRBD1. Germline V gene lookup returns CDR1 MNHEY and CDR2 SVGAGI. The CDR3 spans 13 residues. V gave up 7 bases and J gave up 6 bases; unmatched junction bases: 7. The DNA for the CDR3 is TGTGCCAGCACGAGAGGGGGCCCGGATACGCAGTATTTT. This codes for CASTRGGPDTQYF.

The gene calls are TRBV30 and TRBJ1-1, with D perhaps TRBD1 (5 bases). CDR1 is GTSNPN, CDR2 SVGIG, per germline (reference sequence). The V and J ends lost 3 bases and 3 bases respectively, with 14 bases between them. The CDR3 has 14 residues. The CDR3 nucleotides read TGTGCCTGGAGACAAGCCTGGGGGGACACTGAAGCTTTCTTT. Translation gives CAWRQAWGDTEAFF.

The rearrangement links TRBV18 to TRBJ2-3; 10 nucleotides line up with TRBD2. Losses at the gene ends were 6 bases for V and 0 bases for J; bases not matched to a gene: 12. From germline, CDR1 is KGHSH and CDR2 LQKENI. The length of the CDR3 is 18 residues. The CDR3 nucleotides are TGTGCCAGCTCTTTCCTAGCTCTAGCGGGAGCAAGCACAGATACGCAGTATTTT. Translated: CASSFLALAGASTDTQYF.

The chain employs TRBV6-5 and TRBJ1-1, with 7 bases matching TRBD1. The CDR3 length is 11 residues. The V gene end was trimmed by 6 bases and the J gene end by 11 bases; junction bases not matched to a gene: 6. Germline CDR1 MNHEY, CDR2 SVGAGI. CDR3 DNA: TGTGCCAGCAGCCGAGACAGGGAGGCTTTCTTT. This encodes CASSRDREAFF.

The CDR3 spells CASSLQGLGVSNQPQHF. CDR3 nucleotides: TGTGCCAGCTCGCTACAGGGGTTAGGAGTGAGCAATCAGCCCCAGCATTTT. This chain connects TRBV18 to TRBJ1-5, with 7 nucleotides matching TRBD1. V lost 6 bases and J lost 1; bases outside the gene matches: 12. This CDR3 has 17 residues. Looked up from germline, CDR1 is KGHSH and CDR2 is LQKENI.